The clone carrying this T cell receptor (beta chain) was found a few times. Its antigen is unidentified. Healthy Caucasians supplied all donations. TCRdb itself ran the 5' RACE reads through MiXCR, one entry per CDR3 protein. The data contain roughly 1,500,000 distinct CDR3 sequences, 32% of them seen just once; the ten biggest clones take up approximately 0.29%. This record comes from a study of identical twins. Points from the study as a whole: Carriage of fewer insertions was seen in abundant cord blood beta clonotypes, whereas memory repertoires showed none. Modeled out-of-frame TCR alpha sharing in monozygotic twins fell below observed levels.

Sequenced: cord blood. The clonotype originates from a newborn girl in good health.

The CDR3 nucleotides are TGTGCCAGCAGTTTATCGAGGACAGGGGACTATGGCTACACCTTC. It is translated as CASSLSRTGDYGYTF. V gene TRBV27 combines with J gene TRBJ1-2, with 9 nucleotides matching TRBD1. CDR1 and CDR2 from the germline V gene are MNHEY and SMNVEV (reference sequence). This CDR3 is 15 amino acids long. J gave up 3 bases and V 0 bases, and 2 bases lay outside the gene matches.